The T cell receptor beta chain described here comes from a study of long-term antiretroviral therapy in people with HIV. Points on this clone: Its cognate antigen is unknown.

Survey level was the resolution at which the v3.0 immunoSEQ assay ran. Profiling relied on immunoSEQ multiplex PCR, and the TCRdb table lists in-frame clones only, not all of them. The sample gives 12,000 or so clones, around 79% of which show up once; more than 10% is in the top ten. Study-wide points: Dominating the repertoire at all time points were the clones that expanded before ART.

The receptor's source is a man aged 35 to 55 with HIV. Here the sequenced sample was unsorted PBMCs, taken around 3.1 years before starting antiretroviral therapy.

The CDR3 DNA follows: TGTGCCAGCAGCGCTACAGATAGCAATCAGCCCCAGCATTTT. This encodes CASSATDSNQPQHF. This rearrangement joins TRBV9 to TRBJ1-5; no clear D gene. The V gene's germline CDR1 is SGDLS and CDR2 YYNGEE. The CDR3 has 14 residues. V was clipped by 3 bases and J by 0 bases, with 7 bases between them.